Presented here are 17 T cell receptor beta chains from one specimen sequenced in a study of T-cell memory formation after mild COVID-19. TCRdb fed the 5' RACE reads into MiXCR, producing one record per CDR3 protein. This sample yields roughly 610,000 distinct CDR3 sequences, of which 15% to 20% are seen a single time; about 7.5% belongs to the top ten. The source material was PBMCs or a T cell subset sorted from them (not recorded which). These receptors were collected from an adult woman who had mild COVID-19 (a few samples of this study predate the infection). Cell type and time point are not known.

This chain joins TRBV29-1 and TRBJ2-2; 7 bases align to TRBD1. The CDR3 extends over 14 amino acids. With V trimmed by 6 bases and J by 7 bases, 11 bases remained unmatched. Germline V gene lookup returns CDR1 SQVTM and CDR2 ANQGSEA. This chain's CDR3 is CSVGFGTESGELFF. Written as DNA, the CDR3 is TGCAGCGTGGGGTTTGGGACAGAAAGCGGGGAGCTGTTTTTT.

The chain joins TRBV30 to TRBJ1-2; 7 positions agree with TRBD1. The CDR3 contains 13 residues. Germline lookup yields CDR1 GTSNPN and CDR2 SVGIG (reference sequence). V dropped 3 bases and J dropped 3; count of bases not matched to a gene: 4. CDR3 nucleotide sequence: TGTGCCTGGAGGGGGACAGAAGACTATGGCTACACCTTC. This gives the protein CAWRGTEDYGYTF. Variable domain in full (rest from reference TRBV30 and TRBJ1-2): SQTIHQWPATLVQPVGSPLSLECTVEGTSNPNLYWYRQAAGRGLQLLFYSVGIGQISSEVPQNLSASRPQDRQFILSSKKLLLSDSGFYLCAWRGTEDYGYTFGSGTRLTVV.

The chain couples TRBV5-1 to TRBJ2-5; the D gene could be TRBD1 or TRBD2 (6 bases each). The V gene lost 5 bases and the J gene lost 2 bases, with 13 bases spanning the gap. Germline CDR1 is SGHRS and CDR2 is YFSETQ. The CDR3 loop spans 14 amino acids. The CDR3 region is CASRVGGRQETQYF. The CDR3 nucleotides read TGCGCCAGCAGAGTTGGGGGGCGGCAAGAGACCCAGTACTTC.

V and J are TRBV25-1 and TRBJ2-5; D is undetermined. V lost 1 base and J lost 3, with 12 bases in between. CDR3 size: 15 residues. Germline CDR1 reads MGHDK; CDR2 reads SYGVNS. In DNA form, the CDR3 reads TGTGCCAGCAGTGAATGGGTAGGGTTAGAAGAGACCCAGTACTTC. It yields the protein CASSEWVGLEETQYF.

In its sample, this clonotype was seen a few times. The chain couples TRBV24-1 to TRBJ1-2; 10 bases align to TRBD1. V trimming: 4 bases; J trimming: 7 bases; junction bases outside the gene matches: 14. This CDR3 is 17 amino acids long. CDR1 KGHDR and CDR2 SFDVKD come from the germline V gene. The CDR3 is CATSDTGTGAGSTGYTF. Here the CDR3 DNA reads TGTGCCACCAGTGACACCGGGACAGGGGCTGGGTCGACTGGCTACACCTTC.

This clonotype was found a few times. This rearrangement joins TRBV25-1 to TRBJ1-1, with D perhaps TRBD1 (6 bases). V lost 6 bases to trimming and J lost 8 bases, with 19 bases between them. Germline V gene sequence: CDR1 MGHDK, CDR2 SYGVNS. The length of the CDR3 is 14 residues. For the CDR3, the DNA is TGTGCCAGCAGAAAACAGGGTTCTACGGCAGAAGCTTTCTTT. Translating gives CASRKQGSTAEAFF.

This clonotype occurred a few times. The V and J genes are TRBV7-9 and TRBJ1-6, with D tentatively TRBD1 (6 bases). CDR3 size: 15 residues. Between the trimmed V and J ends, which lost 2 bases and 10 bases, there was a span of 15 bases. Germline V gene data show CDR1 as SEHNR and CDR2 as FQNEAQ (reference sequence). The CDR3 region has the DNA TGTGCCAGCAGCTTACTTTTACAGGGTGGCTCACCCCTCCACTTT. This gives the protein CASSLLLQGGSPLHF.

The chain joins TRBV3-1 to TRBJ2-7; tentatively, D is TRBD2 (6 bases). CDR1 LGHDT and CDR2 YNNKEL come from the germline V gene (reference sequence). The CDR3 is 13 amino acids. The ends were cut back, 1 base at V and 6 bases at J, with 10 bases in the middle. The CDR3 sequence is CASSQVGSGEQYF. CDR3 DNA: TGTGCCAGCAGCCAAGTCGGGAGCGGCGAGCAGTACTTC.

This clonotype was recorded once. The V and J genes are TRBV19 and TRBJ2-7; D might be TRBD1 or TRBD2, each matching 5 bases. Germline V gene lookup returns CDR1 LNHDA and CDR2 SQIVND (reference sequence). Trimming cost V 7 bases and J 6 bases, with 19 bases left between them. There are 14 residues in the CDR3. Here the CDR3 DNA reads TGTGCCAGTACCCGGGACGGCACTCGCGCCGAGCAGTACTTC. Translated: CASTRDGTRAEQYF.

CDR3 nucleotide sequence: TGTGCCAGCAGGACTTTAGGGGGCGACACCGGGGAGCTGTTTTTT. Amino acid sequence: CASRTLGGDTGELFF. The chain combines TRBV6-5 with TRBJ2-2, with 7 nucleotides matching TRBD1. With V trimmed by 6 bases and J by 3 bases, 7 bases remained unmatched. In germline, CDR1 is MNHEY, CDR2 SVGAGI. The CDR3 is made up of 15 amino acids.

This clonotype was seen a few times. V is TRBV19 and J is TRBJ2-7; no reliable D call. The CDR3 loop spans 13 amino acids. V lost 4 bases and J lost 3, with 10 bases in between. Germline V lookup: CDR1 LNHDA, CDR2 SQIVND (reference sequence). CDR3 protein: CASSKSYFYEQYF. DNA of the CDR3: TGTGCCAGTAGTAAGAGCTATTTCTACGAGCAGTACTTC.

This clonotype showed up just a few times. V usage is TRBV5-1 and J usage is TRBJ2-6; 7 nucleotides align to TRBD1. Germline V gene sequence: CDR1 SGHRS, CDR2 YFSETQ. CDR3 length: 12 amino acids. V was pared by 1 base and J by 12 bases, with 1 base of the junction left unmatched. Written as DNA, the CDR3 is TGCGCCAGCAGCTTGTCAGGGGGCGTCCTGACTTTC. It codes for CASSLSGGVLTF.

Only a few counts were recorded for this clonotype. The genes are TRBV14 and TRBJ2-1; 10 bases map to TRBD2. This CDR3 is 17 amino acids long. After removal of 2 bases from V and 0 bases from J, the junction contained 4 bases not matched to a gene. Germline values: CDR1 SGHDN, CDR2 FVKESK. The CDR3 DNA reads as TGTGCCAGCAGCCAATGGGCTAGCGGGAGCTCCTACAATGAGCAGTTCTTC. Amino acids: CASSQWASGSSYNEQFF.

This clonotype appeared many times. The chain has TRBV5-6 and TRBJ1-1; possibly TRBD1 for D (5 bases). CDR1 is SGHDT, CDR2 YYEEEE, per germline. V was cut by 0 bases and J by 7 bases, with 13 bases left in between. The CDR3 is made up of 14 amino acids. CDR3 sequence (DNA): TGTGCCAGCAGCTTGGCCCCCTCGGGGGGTGAAGCTTTCTTT. This codes for CASSLAPSGGEAFF.

The chain employs TRBV7-2 and TRBJ2-2; D remains ambiguous. V was pared by 4 bases and J by 5 bases, with 11 bases between. The CDR3 is 14 amino acids. Per the germline V gene, CDR1 is SGHTA and CDR2 is FQGNSA. The CDR3, as DNA: TGTGCCAGCAGCTACTACGAGATGACCGGGGAGCTGTTTTTT. This codes for CASSYYEMTGELFF.

The J gene is TRBJ2-7, the V gene TRBV12-3 or TRBV12-4, with TRBD1 identical over 12 bases. V shed 4 bases and J 1 base; nucleotides not matched to a gene: 5. This CDR3 has 16 residues. The CDR3 DNA reads TGTGCCAGCAGTTCGTGGGGACAGGGGGCTTCCTACGAGCAGTACTTC. Its translation: CASSSWGQGASYEQYF.

This clonotype was found a few times. V gene TRBV4-3 combines with J gene TRBJ1-2, with 7 positions matching TRBD1. This CDR3 is built from 16 residues. With V trimmed by 5 bases and J by 4 bases, 13 bases remained unmatched. CDR1 is LGHNA, CDR2 YSLEER, per germline. The DNA for the CDR3 is TGCGCCAGCAGCTCAGGGACAGCCCCCGGAGGCTATGGCTACACCTTC. This codes for CASSSGTAPGGYGYTF.